One sample yielded the 23 T cell receptor beta chains listed below, sequenced in a study of neurological immune-mediated disorders (dated by TCRdb to the late 2010s). Library construction relied on 5' RACE. The listed sequencing device is Illumina HiSeq 2500. TCRdb reworked the public reads: Q25 trimming with fastp, MiXCR clone assembly, productive beta chains retained. Rows merge per CDR3 protein into single entries with the most common DNA and genes. The sample table shows fewer than 75,000 distinct CDR3 sequences, and under 3.5% are seen once. About 4% of the sample comes from the top ten. The material sequenced was PBMCs. Every receptor here comes from a man aged 40-49 years with multiple sclerosis.

Note on this clonotype: This could be a read error, since a much larger clone is one nucleotide away. V usage is TRBV5-1 and J usage is TRBJ1-4, with D possibly matching TRBD1 (6 bases). V was trimmed by 4 bases and J by 12 bases, leaving 16 bases between them. The CDR3 totals 13 residues. Germline V gives CDR1 SGHRS, CDR2 YFSETQ. CDR3 protein: CASSVVQGGELFF. The CDR3 DNA sequence: TGCGCCAGCAGCGTGGTACAGGGCGGGGAACTGTTTTTT.

The J gene is TRBJ1-1, the V gene TRBV20-1, with D perhaps matching TRBD1 (5 bases). The CDR3 contains 15 residues. Germline V gives CDR1 DFQATT, CDR2 SNEGSKA (reference sequence). The V end lost 2 bases, the J end lost 3 bases, and 16 bases lay between the germline ends. CDR3: CSARNLQGPYTEAFF. In DNA form, the CDR3 reads TGCAGTGCTAGAAATCTCCAGGGCCCCTACACTGAAGCTTTCTTT.

At least ten counts were recorded for this clonotype. This chain links TRBV5-1 with TRBJ2-6; TRBD1 agrees at 8 bases. CDR3 length: 18 amino acids. V lost 0 bases and J lost 2; bases outside the gene matches: 7. Looked up from germline, CDR1 is SGHRS and CDR2 is YFSETQ. The chain's CDR3 is CASSLGPDRVPGANVLTF. DNA of the CDR3: TGCGCCAGCAGCTTGGGCCCGGACAGGGTACCTGGGGCCAACGTCCTGACTTTC.

This clonotype was counted ten times or more. The genes are TRBV11-2 and TRBJ2-1; TRBD2 matches 14 bases. J was trimmed by 2 bases and V by 1 base; bases with no gene match: 10. The CDR3 sequence is 20 residues long. Germline CDR1 and CDR2: SGHAT and FQNNGV. The CDR3 sequence is CASSLAPGLAGVGAYNEQFF. Here the CDR3 DNA reads TGTGCCAGCAGCTTAGCCCCGGGACTAGCGGGAGTTGGCGCCTACAATGAGCAGTTCTTC. Looking up the rest from reference TRBV11-2 and TRBJ2-1 gives the full variable domain: EAGVAQSPRYKIIEKRQSVAFWCNPISGHATLYWYQQILGQGPKLLIQFQNNGVVDDSQLPKDRFSAERLKGVDSTLKIQPAKLEDSAVYLCASSLAPGLAGVGAYNEQFFGPGTRLTVL.

This clonotype was seen many times. The chain is built from TRBV20-1 and TRBJ1-5; 7 bases agree with TRBD1. Germline CDR1 reads DFQATT; CDR2 reads SNEGSKA (reference sequence). V dropped 1 base and J dropped 4; count of bases not matched to a gene: 4. This CDR3 spans 14 amino acids. The CDR3 protein is CSARAGGWNQPQHF. The CDR3 nucleotides are TGCAGTGCTAGAGCAGGGGGATGGAATCAGCCCCAGCATTTT.

This clonotype was seen many times. The chain employs TRBV6-1 and TRBJ1-2, with D tentatively TRBD1 (5 bases). CDR3 length: 16 amino acids. CDR1 is MNHNS and CDR2 is SASEGT in the germline V gene. Trimming removed 0 bases at V and 1 base at J, with 12 bases between. Here the CDR3 reads CASSEAGGAGNYGYTF. CDR3 coding DNA: TGTGCCAGCAGTGAAGCGGGGGGAGCGGGTAACTATGGCTACACCTTC.

This clonotype came up many times. CDR3 residues: CASSSWTTSGGFNEQFF. CDR3 nucleotides: TGTGCCAGCAGCTCCTGGACTACTAGCGGGGGTTTCAATGAGCAGTTCTTC. This chain joins TRBV7-9 and TRBJ2-1, with 11 nucleotides matching TRBD2. The V gene end was trimmed by 4 bases and the J gene end by 6 bases; junction bases not matched to a gene: 11. CDR3 length: 17 residues. Germline-derived CDR1 and CDR2 are SEHNR and FQNEAQ (reference sequence). Drawing the rest from reference TRBV7-9 and TRBJ2-1, the complete variable domain is DTGVSQNPRHKITKRGQNVTFRCDPISEHNRLYWYRQTLGQGPEFLTYFQNEAQLEKSRLLSDRFSAERPKGSFSTLEIQRTEQGDSAMYLCASSSWTTSGGFNEQFFGPGTRLTVL.

This clonotype was observed at least ten times. The CDR3 sequence is CASSEAEVVAGVTQYF. The CDR3 DNA follows: TGCGCCAGCAGTGAGGCTGAGGTGGTAGCGGGAGTCACCCAGTACTTC. The chain has TRBV10-2 and TRBJ2-5, with 9 positions matching TRBD2. J lost 8 bases, V lost 2 bases, and 12 bases had no gene match. Germline CDR1 is WSHSY and CDR2 is SAAADI. This CDR3 region has 16 residues.

This clonotype has at least ten counts. The genes are TRBV18 and TRBJ1-1; D is unresolved. V lost 3 bases and J 3 bases, leaving 8 bases between the germline ends. The CDR3 length is 13 residues. Germline CDR1 is KGHSH and CDR2 is LQKENI. The CDR3, as DNA: TGTGCCAGCTCACCGGGGTTAGACACTGAAGCTTTCTTT. Its protein is CASSPGLDTEAFF.

This clonotype was observed at least ten times. This sequence joins TRBV4-1 and TRBJ2-7; D perhaps matches TRBD1 (5 bases). The germline V and J ends were trimmed by 0 bases and 3 bases, with 6 bases remaining between them. Looked up from germline, CDR1 is MGHRA and CDR2 is YSYEKL. There are 13 residues in the CDR3. The CDR3: CASSQDQGYEQYF. The CDR3 DNA is TGCGCCAGCAGCCAAGATCAGGGCTACGAGCAGTACTTC.

Many counts were recorded for this clonotype. The CDR3 DNA reads as TGTGCCAGCAGGCTCCGTCGGCTTACAGATACGCAGTATTTT. Translated, it gives CASRLRRLTDTQYF. The chain has TRBV6-5 and TRBJ2-3, with D hard to call. Trimming cost V 6 bases and J 3 bases, with 13 bases left between them. This CDR3 comprises 14 residues. Germline V gene data show CDR1 as MNHEY and CDR2 as SVGAGI.

A remark on this clonotype: One junction end does not reproduce the germline sequence, and a read error may be involved. This chain joins TRBV9 and TRBJ2-2; 9 bases are a match to TRBD2. Germline CDR1 and CDR2: SGDLS and YYNGEE. The CDR3 spans 15 residues. Here the CDR3 DNA reads TGTGCCAACAGCGTCAGCGGGAGGAACACCCGGGAGCTGTTTTTT. Translated, it gives CANSVSGRNTRELFF.

This clonotype was detected many times. CDR3 in DNA: TGCGCCAGCAGCTTGAACGGCGAGCAGTACTTC. Translated, it gives CASSLNGEQYF. The gene calls are TRBV5-1 and TRBJ2-7; D gene ambiguous. The V gene lost 1 base and the J gene lost 6 bases, with 5 bases spanning the gap. The length of the CDR3 is 11 residues. Germline values: CDR1 SGHRS, CDR2 YFSETQ.

This clonotype has ten or more counts. The J gene is TRBJ2-1, the V gene TRBV20-1; TRBD2 matches 7 bases. CDR3 length: 16 amino acids. Germline CDR1 reads DFQATT; CDR2 reads SNEGSKA (reference sequence). Trimming took 5 bases from V and 2 from J; bases not matched to a gene: 12. CDR3 region: CSAEVPGTTTYNEQFF. Written as DNA, the CDR3 is TGCAGTGCTGAAGTTCCCGGGACTACCACCTACAATGAGCAGTTCTTC.

The table lists this clonotype with many counts. The chain uses TRBV7-8 and TRBJ2-2; TRBD2 might be the D (5 bases). CDR1 is SGHVS, CDR2 FQNEAQ, per germline. V lost 1 base, J lost 3 bases, and 6 bases lay in between. This CDR3 comprises 14 residues. The CDR3 DNA is TGTGCCAGCAGCTTAGGAGGGTACACCGGGGAGCTGTTTTTT. This gives the protein CASSLGGYTGELFF.

This clonotype was seen at least ten times. The chain employs TRBV6-1 and TRBJ1-1; maybe TRBD1 (6 bases). V dropped 7 bases and J dropped 3 bases, with 21 bases sitting between them. The CDR3 runs 16 residues. CDR1 is MNHNS and CDR2 is SASEGT in the germline V gene. DNA of the CDR3: TGTGCCAGCATCAAGGGACCGGACAGAATATACACTGAAGCTTTCTTT. It encodes CASIKGPDRIYTEAFF.

This clonotype showed up many times. The CDR3 sequence: CASVTGGWGNQPQHF. In nucleotides, the CDR3 is TGTGCCAGCGTCACGGGGGGCTGGGGGAATCAGCCCCAGCATTTT. The chain joins TRBV12-3 or TRBV12-4 to TRBJ1-5; maybe TRBD1 (6 bases). The CDR3 length is 15 residues. V dropped 8 bases and J dropped 4 bases, with 18 bases sitting between them.

In its sample, this clonotype was seen many times. The chain couples TRBV7-2 to TRBJ1-1, with unresolved D. There are 14 residues in the CDR3. The V end lost 6 bases, the J end lost 1 base, and 12 bases lay between the germline ends. CDR1 is SGHTA and CDR2 is FQGNSA in the germline V gene. CDR3 coding DNA: TGTGCCAGCAGTTCAAGTCCCTGGAACACTGAAGCTTTCTTT. Translation: CASSSSPWNTEAFF.

This clonotype was seen a handful of times. This chain uses TRBV18 with TRBJ1-1, with TRBD1 as a possible D gene (5 bases). The CDR3 length is 15 residues. Per the germline V gene, CDR1 is KGHSH and CDR2 is LQKENI. Trimming took off 0 bases at V and 4 bases at J, with 12 bases between the two ends. The CDR3 is CASSPPTGGITEAFF. Here the CDR3 DNA reads TGTGCCAGCTCACCACCAACAGGCGGGATCACTGAAGCTTTCTTT.

This clonotype occurred a few times. The chain employs TRBV10-2 and TRBJ1-1; perhaps TRBD1 as D (5 bases). The CDR3 covers 14 residues. The V and J ends lost 0 bases and 4 bases respectively, with 9 bases between them. Per germline, CDR1 WSHSY and CDR2 SAAADI. CDR3 amino acids: CASSESKGTTEAFF. The CDR3, as DNA: TGCGCCAGCAGTGAGTCGAAGGGGACCACTGAAGCTTTCTTT.

At least ten counts were recorded for this clonotype. The V call is TRBV27, the J call TRBJ1-1, with 7 bases aligning to TRBD1. Looked up from germline, CDR1 is MNHEY and CDR2 is SMNVEV (reference sequence). The ends lost 8 bases at V and 10 bases at J; junction bases unmatched: 16. CDR3 length equals 14 residues. CDR3 nucleotide sequence: TGTGCCAGCCACCCAACCGGGACAGCCCTAGGAGCTTTCTTT. Protein product: CASHPTGTALGAFF.

Notes on this clonotype: This may be a read error: a much more frequent sequence differs by one nucleotide. The chain has TRBV5-1 and TRBJ2-3; the D is unclear. CDR1 is SGHRS and CDR2 is YFSETQ in the germline V gene. There are 13 residues in the CDR3. The CDR3 here is CASRPLSEDKQYF. The CDR3 region has the DNA TGCGCCTCCCGACCACTCAGCGAGGATAAGCAGTATTTT.

This clonotype was recorded at least ten times. The V call is TRBV20-1, the J call TRBJ2-2; 9 bases match TRBD1. This CDR3 has 15 residues. V dropped 6 bases and J dropped 1; count of bases not matched to a gene: 6. CDR1 and CDR2 from the germline V gene are DFQATT and SNEGSKA (reference sequence). CDR3 sequence reads: CSATPGQGNTGELFF. CDR3 DNA: TGCAGTGCCACCCCGGGACAGGGGAACACCGGGGAGCTGTTTTTT.